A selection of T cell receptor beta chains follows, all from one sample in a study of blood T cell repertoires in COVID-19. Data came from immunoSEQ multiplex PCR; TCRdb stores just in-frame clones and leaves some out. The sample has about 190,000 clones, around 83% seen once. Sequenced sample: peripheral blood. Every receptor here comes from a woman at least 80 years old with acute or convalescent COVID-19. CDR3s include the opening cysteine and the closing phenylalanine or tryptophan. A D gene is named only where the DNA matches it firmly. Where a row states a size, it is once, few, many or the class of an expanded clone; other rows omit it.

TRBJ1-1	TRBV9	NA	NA	TGTGCCAGCAGCGTAGCCCCTACAGGGTTGACTGAAGCTTTCTTT	CASSVAPTGLTEAFF
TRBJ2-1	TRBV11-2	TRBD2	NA	TGTGCAGTAGCGGGAGGCAATGAGCAGTTCTTC	CAVAGGNEQFF
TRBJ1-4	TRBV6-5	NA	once	TGTGCCAGCAGTTTGGGGGGGGCCGTGGGTGAAAAACTGTTTTTT	CASSLGGAVGEKLFF
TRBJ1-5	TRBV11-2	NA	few	TGTGCCAGCAGCCCCGGTGATCGTCAGCCCCAGCATTTT	CASSPGDRQPQHF
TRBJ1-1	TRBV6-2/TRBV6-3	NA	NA	TGTGCCAGCAGTTCGGGAGGGGCGGACACTGAAGCTTTCTTT	CASSSGGADTEAFF
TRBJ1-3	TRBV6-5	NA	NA	TGTGCCAGCAGGTCTACCGCTGGAAACACCATATATTTT	CASRSTAGNTIYF
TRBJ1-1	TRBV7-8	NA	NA	TGTGCCAGCAGCTTACTACCCTACGGCAGGGGAAACACTGAAGCTTTCTTT	CASSLLPYGRGNTEAFF
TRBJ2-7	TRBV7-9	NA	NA	TGTGCCAGCAGCTTAGGCTCAGGGGCCTACGAGCAGTACTTC	CASSLGSGAYEQYF
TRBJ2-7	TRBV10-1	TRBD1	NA	TGCGCCAGCAGTGAGGGGACAGCCGCCGGGGAGCAGTACTTC	CASSEGTAAGEQYF
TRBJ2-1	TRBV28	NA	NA	TGTGCCAGCAGTCACGGGGTCGACTCCTACAATGAGCAGTTCTTC	CASSHGVDSYNEQFF
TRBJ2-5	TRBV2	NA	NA	TGTGCCAGCGGACTCATCCAAGAGACCCAGTACTTC	CASGLIQETQYF
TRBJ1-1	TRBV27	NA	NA	TGTGCCAGCCGGCCGGCAGGGGTTTGGATGCGTGAAGCTTTCTTT	CASRPAGVWMREAFF
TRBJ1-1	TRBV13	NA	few	TGTGCCAGCAGCTTACTTCGGACAGTGAACACTGAAGCTTTCTTT	CASSLLRTVNTEAFF
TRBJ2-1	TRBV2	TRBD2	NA	TGTGCCAGCAGTGGCCGACTAGCGGGATCCTACAATGAGCAGTTCTTC	CASSGRLAGSYNEQFF
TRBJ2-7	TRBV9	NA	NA	TGTGCCAGCAGCCCCGGGGTAGGGTCCTACGAGCAGTACTTC	CASSPGVGSYEQYF